The rows below give T cell receptor beta chains drawn from one sample of a study of blood T cell repertoires in COVID-19. TCRdb keeps only in-frame clones here, not all; method: immunoSEQ multiplex PCR. The sample comprises approximately 140,000 clones, 84% of which are singletons, and around 6.8% rests with the top ten. The sequencing sample was made of peripheral blood. The receptors come from a human donor in a cohort sampled during active COVID-19. Each CDR3 is given without its conserved first and last residue. Clone sizes are given selectively: once, few, many, or a class where the clone is expanded.

cdr3_aa clone_size j_call v_call
ASSQQGLVDGYT NA TRBJ1-2 TRBV19
ASSTYRASSGNTIY once TRBJ1-3 TRBV28
ASSLGQGFSNYGYT NA TRBJ1-2 TRBV7-2
ASSRAGGITDTQY NA TRBJ2-3 TRBV7-3
ASSTAGGTDTQY NA TRBJ2-3 TRBV5-1
ASSWEGNGYT NA TRBJ1-2 TRBV5-6
ASNPDQETQY once TRBJ2-5 TRBV2
ASSYQGAVGSPLH NA TRBJ1-6 TRBV6-5
ASSLTQGSYNEQF NA TRBJ2-1 TRBV7-3
ASSQLLGGDGYT NA TRBJ1-2 TRBV3-1/TRBV3-2
ATSRGAGGLETQY NA TRBJ2-5 TRBV15
ASGLARGETQY NA TRBJ2-5 TRBV12-5
ASSLTEDRGGYGYT NA TRBJ1-2 TRBV5-6
ASSFGTGYGYT NA TRBJ1-2 TRBV5-1
ASSYRGAGYNEQF NA TRBJ2-1 TRBV6-5
AVTGTVYEQY NA TRBJ2-7 TRBV11-3
ASSAKSLPYGYT few TRBJ1-2 TRBV5-4
ASSYSGTGNEKLF NA TRBJ1-4 TRBV6-5
ASSHIGRGGGPQH once TRBJ1-5 TRBV4-1
ASSQRGGQGNQETQY once TRBJ2-5 TRBV14
ASSWGQGNNSPLH NA TRBJ1-6 TRBV5-8
ASSDNKVNSPLH NA TRBJ1-6 TRBV28
ASSLGTSSYGYT NA TRBJ1-2 TRBV4-1
ASSFLRGTEAF few TRBJ1-1 TRBV12-3/TRBV12-4
ASSATGDNSPLH NA TRBJ1-6 TRBV6-4
ASSNYRDTEAF few TRBJ1-1 TRBV7-2
ASSIHTDSSAYGYT few TRBJ1-2 TRBV19
ASSPGQASSNQPQH once TRBJ1-5 TRBV4-1
ASSLEMGQGPSGANVLT NA TRBJ2-6 TRBV5-1
ASSLARGGELF NA TRBJ2-2 TRBV5-1
ATSVGGNYGYT few TRBJ1-2 TRBV24-1
ASSNWTGERIGTGELF NA TRBJ2-2 TRBV21-1
ASSQDQRYPPDTQY once TRBJ2-3 TRBV4-1
AWSVGAKGSEAF NA TRBJ1-1 TRBV30
ASSWTSGNEQY once TRBJ2-7 TRBV25-1
AWSVGTGVKLF once TRBJ1-4 TRBV30
AHLGRSAAKNIQY NA TRBJ2-4 TRBV9
ASSLMGARLEQF NA TRBJ2-1 TRBV5-1
ASSPRGPETQY NA TRBJ2-5 TRBV7-7
ASSRPAGGTDTQY NA TRBJ2-3 TRBV18
ASSLAGGIGYGYT once TRBJ1-2 TRBV5-6
ASSMDRGHTEAF NA TRBJ1-1 TRBV19
ASRPRQGGNTEAF NA TRBJ1-1 TRBV6-5
ASSVGGGAGTDTQY NA TRBJ2-3 TRBV9
ASSSNYLQGSEAF NA TRBJ1-1 TRBV5-1
ASSLRRGEHTEAF once TRBJ1-1 TRBV4-1
ASRRTTGPQF NA TRBJ2-1 TRBV12-3/TRBV12-4
ASSYLGSGGYTEAF NA TRBJ1-1 TRBV6-5
ASTQAPNTEAF many TRBJ1-1 TRBV2
ASSYVGSNTGELF few TRBJ2-2 TRBV6-2/TRBV6-3
ASSVKDRNTEAF NA TRBJ1-1 TRBV5-1
ASSQDQGGTWAEKLF NA TRBJ1-4 TRBV4-3
ASTSRQGHPGGYT NA TRBJ1-2 TRBV6-5
ASSSRQGAGNTIY NA TRBJ1-3 TRBV5-1
ASSLGGQGTSYEQY NA TRBJ2-7 TRBV5-6
ASSLFVQGITNEKLF NA TRBJ1-4 TRBV7-6
ASSLAGGASGNTIY NA TRBJ1-3 TRBV5-4
ASTRQSRPQH NA TRBJ1-5 TRBV12-3/TRBV12-4
ASSRRAKESPLH NA TRBJ1-6 TRBV14
ASSQETGTGGTGELF NA TRBJ2-2 TRBV4-3